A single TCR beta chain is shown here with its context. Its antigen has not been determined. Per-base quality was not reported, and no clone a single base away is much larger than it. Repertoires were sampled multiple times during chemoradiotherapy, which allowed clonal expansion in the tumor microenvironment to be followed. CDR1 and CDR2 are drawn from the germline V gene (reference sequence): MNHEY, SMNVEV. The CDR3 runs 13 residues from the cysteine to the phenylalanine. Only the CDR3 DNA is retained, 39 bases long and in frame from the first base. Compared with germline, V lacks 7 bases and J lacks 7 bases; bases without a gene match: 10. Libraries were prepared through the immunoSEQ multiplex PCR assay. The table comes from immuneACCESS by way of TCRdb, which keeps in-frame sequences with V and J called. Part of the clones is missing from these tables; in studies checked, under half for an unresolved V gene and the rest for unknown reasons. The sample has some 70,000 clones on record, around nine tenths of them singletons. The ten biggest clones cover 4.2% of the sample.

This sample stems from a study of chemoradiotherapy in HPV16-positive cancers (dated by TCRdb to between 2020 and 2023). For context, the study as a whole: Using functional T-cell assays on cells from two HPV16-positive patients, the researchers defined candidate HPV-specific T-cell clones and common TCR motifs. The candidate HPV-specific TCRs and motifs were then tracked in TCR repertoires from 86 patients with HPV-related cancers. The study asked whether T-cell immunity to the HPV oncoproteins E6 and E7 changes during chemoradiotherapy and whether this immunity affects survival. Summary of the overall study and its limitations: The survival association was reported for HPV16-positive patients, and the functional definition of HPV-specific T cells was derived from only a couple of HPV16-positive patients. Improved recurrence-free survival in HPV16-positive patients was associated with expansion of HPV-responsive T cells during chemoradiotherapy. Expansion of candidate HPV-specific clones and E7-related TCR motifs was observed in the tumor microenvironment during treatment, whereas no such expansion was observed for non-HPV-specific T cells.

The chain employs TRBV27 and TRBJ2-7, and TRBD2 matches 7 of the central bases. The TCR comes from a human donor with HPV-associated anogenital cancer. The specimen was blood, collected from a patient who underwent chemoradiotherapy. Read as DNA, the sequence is TGTGCCAGCATCAAACCCGGGGGGTTGGAGCAGTACTTC. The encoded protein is CASIKPGGLEQYF.